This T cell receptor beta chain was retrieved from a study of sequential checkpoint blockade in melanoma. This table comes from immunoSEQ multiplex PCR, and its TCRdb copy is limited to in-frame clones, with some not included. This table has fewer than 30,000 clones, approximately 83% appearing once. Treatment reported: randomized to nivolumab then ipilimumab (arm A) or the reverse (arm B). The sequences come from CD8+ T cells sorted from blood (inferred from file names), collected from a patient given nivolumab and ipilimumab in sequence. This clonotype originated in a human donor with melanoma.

The CDR3 protein is CASSQELGLSTDTQYF. DNA for the CDR3: TGCGCCAGCAGCCAAGAATTGGGGCTTAGCACAGATACGCAGTATTTT. The chain joins TRBV4-3 to TRBJ2-3; tentatively, D is TRBD1 (5 bases). The CDR3 has 16 amino acids. V lost 0 bases to trimming and J lost 0 bases, with 10 bases between them. Germline CDR1 is LGHNA and CDR2 is YSLEER.